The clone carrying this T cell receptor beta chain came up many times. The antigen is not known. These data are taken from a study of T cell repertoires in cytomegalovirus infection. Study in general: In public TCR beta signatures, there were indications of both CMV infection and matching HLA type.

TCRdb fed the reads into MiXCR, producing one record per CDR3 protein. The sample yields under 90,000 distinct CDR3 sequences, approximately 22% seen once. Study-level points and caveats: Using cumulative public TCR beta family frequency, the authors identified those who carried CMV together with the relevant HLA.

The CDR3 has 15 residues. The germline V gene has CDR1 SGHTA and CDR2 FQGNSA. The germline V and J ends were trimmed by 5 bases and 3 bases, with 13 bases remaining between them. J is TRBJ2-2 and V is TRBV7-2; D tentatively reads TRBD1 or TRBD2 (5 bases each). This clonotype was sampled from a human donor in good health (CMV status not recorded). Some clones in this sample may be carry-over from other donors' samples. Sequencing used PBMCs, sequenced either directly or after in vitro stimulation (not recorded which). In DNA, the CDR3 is TGTGCCAGCAGCCCAACGGGGACGTACACCGGGGAGCTGTTTTTT. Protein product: CASSPTGTYTGELFF.